The present TCR beta chain was sequenced within a study of blood T cell repertoires in COVID-19. Study summary: Acute and convalescent COVID-19 samples came from the United States, Italy and Spain.

Participants were aged about 18 to 90 years from around 25 US areas. Assignment of participants to cohorts was predicated upon participant-reported clinical history. V gave up 3 bases and J gave up 1 base, with 9 bases separating them. Germline CDR1 reads MGHRA; CDR2 reads YSYEKL. The CDR3 length is 14 residues. How the authors handled the data: Reference gene primer amplification gave nucleated cell count estimates. Repertoires were generated with immunoSEQ multiplex PCR, while TCRdb's copy carries only in-frame clones and drops some. D and trimming were read from the DNA, whereas the V and J calls and clone size are those reported in that table. The sample yields hundreds of thousands of clones, about 80% seen once.

This clonotype originated in a woman aged 50 to 60 who had been exposed to COVID-19. The chain is built from TRBV4-1 and TRBJ1-1; a possible D gene is TRBD1 (5 bases). Material for sequencing was PBMCs or T cells enriched from blood (not recorded which). The CDR3 loop reads CASSQRTRNTEAFF. DNA for the CDR3: TGCGCCAGCAGCCAGAGGACACGGAACACTGAAGCTTTCTTT.